These 29 T cell receptor beta chains were sequenced from one sample in a study of identical twins. Via MiXCR, TCRdb re-called the 5' RACE reads, giving one row per CDR3 protein. The sample holds roughly 710,000 distinct CDR3 sequences, 6.1% seen once. The sequenced sample was naive T cells sorted from blood. These receptors all stem from a man aged 18 to 35 in good health.

In its sample, this clonotype was seen many times. The V gene is TRBV7-9, the J gene TRBJ2-1; TRBD2 agrees at 7 bases. The CDR3 sequence is 14 residues long. Looked up from germline, CDR1 is SEHNR and CDR2 is FQNEAQ (reference sequence). The junction had 4 bases not matched to a gene; V was cut back by 5 bases and J by 3 bases. CDR3 DNA sequence: TGTGCCAGCAGCAAAAGCGGGAACTACAATGAGCAGTTCTTC. Translation gives CASSKSGNYNEQFF.

The genes are TRBV5-6 and TRBJ2-7, with 8 bases identical to TRBD1. Trimming at V came to 4 bases and at J to 3 bases, leaving 12 bases not matched to a gene. The CDR3 loop spans 16 amino acids. CDR1 and CDR2 (germline): SGHDT, YYEEEE. CDR3 loop: CASSLQQGALIYEQYV. The CDR3 bases are TGTGCCAGCAGCCTACAGCAGGGGGCGCTTATCTACGAGCAGTACGTC.

This clonotype was picked up many times. This CDR3 is CASSSLSSDTQYF. The CDR3 region has the DNA TGCGCCAGCAGCTCCCTTTCCTCGGATACGCAGTATTTT. This chain links TRBV5-1 with TRBJ2-3; the D is unclear. The germline V and J ends were trimmed by 3 bases and 6 bases, with 11 bases remaining between them. The germline V gene encodes CDR1 SGHRS and CDR2 YFSETQ. CDR3 length: 13 amino acids. Full variable domain (missing parts from reference TRBV5-1 and TRBJ2-3): KAGVTQTPRYLIKTRGQQVTLSCSPISGHRSVSWYQQTPGQGLQFLFEYFSETQRNKGNFPGRFSGRQFSNSRSEMNVSTLELGDSALYLCASSSLSSDTQYFGPGTRLTVL.

The table lists this clonotype with many counts. The gene calls are TRBV12-3 or TRBV12-4 and TRBJ2-7; D is uncertain. V lost 4 bases and J 0 bases, leaving 7 bases between the germline ends. The CDR3 is made up of 13 amino acids. Written as DNA, the CDR3 is TGTGCCAGCAGTTCCCAAAGCTCCTACGAGCAGTACTTC. Translating it yields CASSSQSSYEQYF.

CDR3 protein: CASSSSPRTSGQETQYF. CDR3 coding DNA: TGTGCCAGCAGCTCCTCCCCTCGGACTAGCGGGCAAGAGACCCAGTACTTC. The chain recombines TRBV11-2 with TRBJ2-5; 11 bases fit TRBD2. This CDR3 is 17 amino acids long. Looked up from germline, CDR1 is SGHAT and CDR2 is FQNNGV. V shed 4 bases and J 2 bases; nucleotides not matched to a gene: 9.

This clonotype was detected ten times or more. The chain links TRBV10-3 to TRBJ2-5, with no clear D. CDR1 is ENHRY, CDR2 SYGVKD, per germline. Trimming took 6 bases from V and 9 from J, leaving 20 bases between them. The CDR3 sequence is 14 residues long. CDR3 DNA sequence: TGTGCCATCAGATCCAACCGGGCCCCGGAGTCCCAGTACTTC. This gives the protein CAIRSNRAPESQYF.

V and J are TRBV6-1 and TRBJ2-3; 10 bases match TRBD2. J gave up 5 bases and V 5 bases, and 7 bases lay outside the gene matches. This CDR3 has 15 residues. Germline CDR1 is MNHNS and CDR2 is SASEGT. DNA of the CDR3: TGTGCCAGCAGTCCATCTAGCGGGAGTGAAGATACGCAGTATTTT. It encodes CASSPSSGSEDTQYF.

The sample holds a few counts of this clonotype. V is TRBV20-1 and J is TRBJ2-1, with 8 bases that match TRBD2. Germline V lookup: CDR1 DFQATT, CDR2 SNEGSKA (reference sequence). This CDR3 is built from 15 residues. V was clipped by 3 bases and J by 13 bases; unmatched bases: 17. The CDR3 protein is CSASGSLAGSVGQFF. In nucleotides, the CDR3 is TGCAGTGCTAGTGGTTCGCTAGCGGGTTCCGTAGGACAGTTCTTC.

The chain links TRBV11-2 to TRBJ2-3; 7 bases match TRBD2. Germline CDR1 SGHAT, CDR2 FQNNGV. The CDR3 runs to 18 residues. The trim removed 5 bases at V and 5 bases at J, leaving 19 bases unmatched. CDR3 sequence (DNA): TGTGCCAGCAGCCCAGTAATGGTTCGGCGGGAGAGGTTAGATACGCAGTATTTT. Amino acid sequence: CASSPVMVRRERLDTQYF.

The chain has TRBV6-6 and TRBJ1-2; D uncertain. Germline CDR1 MNHNY, CDR2 SVGAGI (reference sequence). Trimming left V 8 bases short and J 8 bases short, with 9 bases between. The CDR3 length is 10 residues. The CDR3 DNA sequence: TGTGCCAGCGAGGGTCGCGGCTACACCTTC. Translated: CASEGRGYTF.

This clonotype was seen repeatedly, ten times or more. The V and J genes are TRBV7-9 and TRBJ2-1; D is undetermined. CDR1 is SEHNR and CDR2 is FQNEAQ in the germline V gene (reference sequence). CDR3 length equals 12 residues. V dropped 5 bases and J dropped 4 bases, with 6 bases sitting between them. The CDR3 DNA is TGTGCCAGCAGCGCCTATTACAATGAGCAGTTCTTC. Protein product: CASSAYYNEQFF.

This clonotype has at least ten counts. The chain carries TRBV24-1 and TRBJ2-1; maybe TRBD1 (5 bases). V was shortened by 3 bases and J by 4 bases, with 12 bases between the two germline ends. Germline CDR1 KGHDR, CDR2 SFDVKD. The CDR3 loop spans 15 amino acids. In DNA form, the CDR3 reads TGTGCCACCAGTGATACAGGTAATGATTACAATGAGCAGTTCTTC. Its protein is CATSDTGNDYNEQFF.

A few counts support this clonotype. V is TRBV6-5 and J is TRBJ2-5; tentative D call: TRBD1 (5 bases). This CDR3 is 16 amino acids long. Germline-derived CDR1 and CDR2 are MNHEY and SVGAGI. The V end was cut by 1 base, the J end by 3 bases, with 15 bases between. CDR3 in amino acids: CASSYFPPSDKETQYF. As DNA, the CDR3 is TGTGCCAGCAGTTACTTTCCGCCCTCGGACAAAGAGACCCAGTACTTC.

The table lists this clonotype with a few counts. V gene TRBV4-2 combines with J gene TRBJ2-3; D ambiguous. Deletions cut 0 bases from V and 12 bases from J, with 10 bases between. The CDR3 has 12 amino acids. Germline lookup yields CDR1 LGHNA and CDR2 YNFKEQ. The DNA of the CDR3 is TGTGCCAGCAGCCAAGATTATCCCCTCCAGTATTTT. It specifies CASSQDYPLQYF.

This clonotype came up a few times. DNA of the CDR3: TGTGCCAGCAGCTTTTCTAGCGGGAGAATGATAGACACCGGGGAGCTGTTTTTT. Its translation: CASSFSSGRMIDTGELFF. The V call is TRBV7-7, the J call TRBJ2-2, with 10 bases that match TRBD2. CDR1 is SSHAT and CDR2 is FNYEAQ in the germline V gene (reference sequence). The CDR3 length is 18 residues. Trimming cost V 3 bases and J 3 bases; bases outside gene matches: 10.

This clonotype was observed many times. This chain joins TRBV25-1 and TRBJ1-2; possible D gene TRBD1, 6 bases. The ends were cut back, 3 bases at V and 4 bases at J, with 12 bases in the middle. CDR1 is MGHDK and CDR2 is SYGVNS in the germline V gene. The CDR3 runs to 14 residues. The CDR3 DNA sequence: TGTGCCAGCAGTGACCCCGGACAGTTCTATGGCTACACCTTC. It codes for CASSDPGQFYGYTF.

The table lists this clonotype with many counts. This chain joins TRBV27 and TRBJ2-1; 8 bases map to TRBD1. The CDR3 spans 11 residues. Germline CDR1 and CDR2: MNHEY and SMNVEV (reference sequence). V trimming: 5 bases; J trimming: 15 bases; junction bases outside the gene matches: 6. In DNA form, the CDR3 reads TGTGCCAGCAGTGGACAGGGTGAAAGGTTCTTC. Protein sequence: CASSGQGERFF.

This clonotype was detected ten times or more. V and J are TRBV20-1 and TRBJ2-5; possible D gene TRBD1, 5 bases. This CDR3 comprises 13 residues. CDR1 is DFQATT, CDR2 SNEGSKA, per germline (reference sequence). The V end lost 2 bases, the J end lost 7 bases, and 14 bases lay between the germline ends. The CDR3 DNA reads TGCAGTGCTAGACGGCAGGGTGACGGGACCCAGTACTTC. It translates to CSARRQGDGTQYF.

The sample holds a few counts of this clonotype. The V call is TRBV6-1, the J call TRBJ2-6, with TRBD2 matching over 8 bases. V shed 6 bases and J 1 base; nucleotides not matched to a gene: 8. This CDR3 contains 17 residues. Germline V gene sequence: CDR1 MNHNS, CDR2 SASEGT. CDR3 in amino acids: CASRTRTSQSGANVLTF. Here the CDR3 DNA reads TGTGCCAGCAGAACAAGGACTAGCCAATCTGGGGCCAACGTCCTGACTTTC.

The chain employs TRBV6-4 and TRBJ2-5; tentatively, D is TRBD1 (6 bases). The germline V gene encodes CDR1 MRHNA and CDR2 SNTAGT. The ends were cut back, 2 bases at V and 1 base at J, with 8 bases in the middle. This CDR3 comprises 14 residues. In nucleotides, the CDR3 is TGTGCCAGCAGTGACCCGGACAGCCAAGAGACCCAGTACTTC. Amino acids: CASSDPDSQETQYF.

The chain employs TRBV7-9 and TRBJ2-1, with 9 bases fitting TRBD2. The CDR3 runs 16 residues. Germline V gene lookup returns CDR1 SEHNR and CDR2 FQNEAQ (reference sequence). The junction had 4 bases not matched to a gene; V was cut back by 3 bases and J by 1 base. DNA for the CDR3: TGTGCCAGCAGCTTGGCGGGAGGGCCATCCTACAATGAGCAGTTCTTC. Amino acids: CASSLAGGPSYNEQFF.

The rearrangement joins TRBV19 to TRBJ2-7, with D possibly TRBD1 on 7 matching bases. Per the germline V gene, CDR1 is LNHDA and CDR2 is SQIVND (reference sequence). The CDR3 is 15 amino acids. Deletions cut 5 bases from V and 7 bases from J, with 21 bases between. The CDR3 protein is CASSSPGQAGGEQYF. The CDR3 DNA reads as TGTGCCAGTAGTTCTCCCGGACAGGCCGGGGGAGAGCAGTACTTC. The full variable domain, with the rest looked up from reference TRBV19 and TRBJ2-7, is DGGITQSPKYLFRKEGQNVTLSCEQNLNHDAMYWYRQDPGQGLRLIYYSQIVNDFQKGDIAEGYSVSREKKESFPLTVTSAQKNPTAFYLCASSSPGQAGGEQYFGPGTRLTVT.

This clonotype appeared many times. The rearrangement joins TRBV5-6 to TRBJ2-5, with a weak D call TRBD1 (6 bases). This CDR3 is 14 amino acids long. Germline assignment: CDR1 SGHDT and CDR2 YYEEEE. V was cut by 4 bases and J by 5 bases, with 15 bases left in between. The CDR3 DNA is TGTGCCAGCAGCCTAACAGGGCTAGGGGAGACCCAGTACTTC. This gives the protein CASSLTGLGETQYF. The entire variable domain, with the rest obtained from reference TRBV5-6 and TRBJ2-5, is as follows: DAGVTQSPTHLIKTRGQQVTLRCSPKSGHDTVSWYQQALGQGPQFIFQYYEEEERQRGNFPDRFSGHQFPNYSSELNVNALLLGDSALYLCASSLTGLGETQYFGPGTRLLVL.

The rearrangement links TRBV7-8 to TRBJ2-7, with TRBD1 as a possible D gene (5 bases). There are 13 residues in the CDR3. Germline assignment: CDR1 SGHVS and CDR2 FQNEAQ. The germline V and J ends were trimmed by 5 bases and 3 bases, with 11 bases remaining between them. CDR3 coding DNA: TGTGCCAGCAGCCTTCAGGGCCACTACGAGCAGTACGTC. Encoded protein: CASSLQGHYEQYV.

This clonotype showed up just a few times. The V gene is TRBV3-1, the J gene TRBJ2-5, with TRBD1 matching over 9 bases. The CDR3 runs 15 residues. V lost 2 bases, J lost 5 bases, and 6 bases stayed unmatched. Looked up from germline, CDR1 is LGHDT and CDR2 is YNNKEL (reference sequence). The DNA for the CDR3 is TGTGCCAGCAGCCAAACTGGGACAGGGCCGGAGACCCAGTACTTC. This encodes CASSQTGTGPETQYF.

This clonotype was counted ten times or more. V and J are TRBV12-3 or TRBV12-4 and TRBJ2-6; TRBD2 matches at 10 bases. This CDR3 is 18 amino acids long. V lost 1 base, J lost 6 bases, and 9 bases stayed unmatched. DNA of the CDR3: TGTGCCAGCAGTTTAGGGCTAGCGGGAGCATCGGCGGCCAACGTCCTGACTTTC. This encodes CASSLGLAGASAANVLTF.

V and J are TRBV11-2 and TRBJ2-3; 9 bases are a match to TRBD2. There are 18 residues in the CDR3. From germline, CDR1 is SGHAT and CDR2 FQNNGV. J gave up 0 bases and V 4 bases, and 11 bases lay outside the gene matches. This chain's CDR3 is CASSSHSGLAGSTDTQYF. The CDR3 nucleotides read TGTGCCAGCAGCTCCCATTCTGGGCTAGCGGGAAGCACAGATACGCAGTATTTT.

The chain has TRBV3-1 and TRBJ2-7; TRBD1 aligns across 7 bases. Germline CDR1 LGHDT, CDR2 YNNKEL (reference sequence). After removal of 1 base from V and 2 bases from J, the junction contained 14 bases not matched to a gene. There are 18 residues in the CDR3. As DNA, the CDR3 is TGTGCCAGCAGCCAAGGGTTCTCTCGGACAGGAGCCACCTACGAGCAGTACTTC. It yields the protein CASSQGFSRTGATYEQYF.

This clonotype was picked up many times. This sequence joins TRBV12-3 or TRBV12-4 and TRBJ2-3; the D is unclear. The CDR3 totals 12 residues. Deletions cut 11 bases from V and 7 bases from J, with 16 bases between. CDR3 coding DNA: TGTGCCTCTTTAGGACGGCCAAATACGCAGTATTTT. This translates into CASLGRPNTQYF.